This TCR beta chain was documented in a study of T-cell reconstitution after alpha-beta-depleted transplantation in children. In germline, CDR1 is DFQATT, CDR2 SNEGSKA (reference sequence). Deletions cut 2 bases from V and 2 bases from J, with 10 bases between. CDR3 length: 15 amino acids. Study outcomes and limitations: TCRbeta diversity was high at day 60 in some patients (a result of surviving recipient T cells and thymic progenitors). Where alpha-beta T cells came from about two months after transplant was reportedly several hundred expanded graft clones.

This clonotype was recorded many times. Its antigen is as yet unknown. TCRbeta library construction was performed incorporating unique molecular identifiers. Each CDR3 protein gets one entry after TCRdb re-called the PCR reads with MiXCR. This table holds approximately 150,000 distinct CDR3 sequences, about 8.8% found once. The source was PBMCs, mostly from graft donor cells, collected 180 days after TCRalphabeta/CD19-depleted stem cell transplant. The chain has TRBV20-1 and TRBJ2-6; D gene ambiguous. The sequence was obtained from a female patient aged 2 to 10 who had a stem cell transplant for congenital amegakaryocytic thrombocytopenia, so the T cells may come from the graft donor. The CDR3 region is CSARIGQPGANVLTF. CDR3 in DNA: TGCAGTGCTAGAATAGGGCAGCCTGGGGCCAACGTCCTGACTTTC.